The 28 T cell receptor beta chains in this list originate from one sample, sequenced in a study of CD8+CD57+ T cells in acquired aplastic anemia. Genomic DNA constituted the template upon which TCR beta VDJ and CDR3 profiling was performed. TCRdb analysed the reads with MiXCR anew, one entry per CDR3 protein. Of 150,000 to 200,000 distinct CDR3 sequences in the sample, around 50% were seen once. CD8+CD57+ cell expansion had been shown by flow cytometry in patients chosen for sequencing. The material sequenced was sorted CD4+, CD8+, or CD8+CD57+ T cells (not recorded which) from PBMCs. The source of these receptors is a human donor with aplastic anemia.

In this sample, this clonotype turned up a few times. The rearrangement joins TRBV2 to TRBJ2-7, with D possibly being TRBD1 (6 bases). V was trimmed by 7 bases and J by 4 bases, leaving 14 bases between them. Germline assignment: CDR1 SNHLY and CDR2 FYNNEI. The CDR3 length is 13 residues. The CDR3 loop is CASTPTGSYEQYF. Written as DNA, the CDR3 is TGTGCCAGCACCCCGACAGGAAGTTACGAGCAGTACTTC.

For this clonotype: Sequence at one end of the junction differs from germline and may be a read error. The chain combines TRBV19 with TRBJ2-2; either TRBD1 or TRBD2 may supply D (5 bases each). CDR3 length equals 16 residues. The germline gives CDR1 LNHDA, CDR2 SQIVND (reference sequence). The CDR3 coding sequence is TGTGCCAGTAGCACTACAGGCTCCGCGAACACCGGGGATCTGTTTTTT. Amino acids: CASSTTGSANTGDLFF.

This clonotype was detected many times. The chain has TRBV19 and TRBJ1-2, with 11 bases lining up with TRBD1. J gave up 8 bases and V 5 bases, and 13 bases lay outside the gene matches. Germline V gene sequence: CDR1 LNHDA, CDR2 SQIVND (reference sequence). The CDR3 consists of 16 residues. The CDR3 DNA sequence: TGTGCCAGTAGTTCCGGCTGGACAGGGGGCAATAAGGGCTACACCTTC. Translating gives CASSSGWTGGNKGYTF.

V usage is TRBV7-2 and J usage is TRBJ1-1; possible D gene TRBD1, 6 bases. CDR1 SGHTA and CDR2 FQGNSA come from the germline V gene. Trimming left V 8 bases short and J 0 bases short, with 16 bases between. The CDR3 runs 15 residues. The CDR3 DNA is TGTGCCAGCTGCGATACAGGGTTTATGAACACTGAAGCTTTCTTT. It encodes CASCDTGFMNTEAFF.

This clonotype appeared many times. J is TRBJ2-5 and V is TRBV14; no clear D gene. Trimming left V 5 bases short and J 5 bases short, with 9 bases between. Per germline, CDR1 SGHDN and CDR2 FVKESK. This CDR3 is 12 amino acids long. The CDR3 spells CASSSARETQYF. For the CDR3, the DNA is TGTGCCAGCAGCTCGGCGAGGGAGACCCAGTACTTC.

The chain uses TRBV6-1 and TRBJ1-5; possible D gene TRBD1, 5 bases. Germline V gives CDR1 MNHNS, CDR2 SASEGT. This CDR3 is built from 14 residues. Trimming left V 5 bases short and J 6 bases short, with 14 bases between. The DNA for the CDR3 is TGTGCCAGCAGTCAGAGCCAGGGCGGTCAGCCCCAGCATTTT. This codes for CASSQSQGGQPQHF.

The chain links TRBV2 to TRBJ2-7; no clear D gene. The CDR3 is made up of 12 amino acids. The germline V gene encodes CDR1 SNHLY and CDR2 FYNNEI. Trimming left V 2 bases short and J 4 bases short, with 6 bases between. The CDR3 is CASSEMLYEQYF. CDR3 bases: TGTGCCAGCAGTGAAATGCTGTACGAGCAGTACTTC.

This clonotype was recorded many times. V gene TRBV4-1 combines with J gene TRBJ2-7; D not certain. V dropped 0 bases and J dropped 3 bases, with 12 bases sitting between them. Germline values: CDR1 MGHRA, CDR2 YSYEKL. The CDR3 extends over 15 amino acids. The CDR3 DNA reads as TGCGCCAGCAGCCAAGAAATATCGGCAGTCTACGAGCAGTACTTC. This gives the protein CASSQEISAVYEQYF.

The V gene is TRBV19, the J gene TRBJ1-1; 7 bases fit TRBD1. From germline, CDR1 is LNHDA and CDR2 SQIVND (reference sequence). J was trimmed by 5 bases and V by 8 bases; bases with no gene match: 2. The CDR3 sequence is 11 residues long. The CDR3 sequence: CASEQGTEAFF. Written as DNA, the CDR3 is TGTGCCAGTGAACAGGGGACTGAAGCTTTCTTT.

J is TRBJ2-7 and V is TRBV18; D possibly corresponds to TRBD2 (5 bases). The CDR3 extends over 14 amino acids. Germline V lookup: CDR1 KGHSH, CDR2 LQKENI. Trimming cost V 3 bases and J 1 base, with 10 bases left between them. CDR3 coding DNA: TGTGCCAGCTCACCGCTTGGGAGTTCCTACGAGCAGTACTTC. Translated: CASSPLGSSYEQYF.

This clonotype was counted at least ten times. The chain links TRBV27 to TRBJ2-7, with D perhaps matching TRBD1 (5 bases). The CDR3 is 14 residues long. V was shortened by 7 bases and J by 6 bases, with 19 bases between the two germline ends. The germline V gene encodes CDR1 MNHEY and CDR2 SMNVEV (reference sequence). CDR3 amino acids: CASTPRAGYGEQYF. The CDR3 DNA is TGTGCCAGCACCCCAAGGGCAGGGTATGGCGAGCAGTACTTC.

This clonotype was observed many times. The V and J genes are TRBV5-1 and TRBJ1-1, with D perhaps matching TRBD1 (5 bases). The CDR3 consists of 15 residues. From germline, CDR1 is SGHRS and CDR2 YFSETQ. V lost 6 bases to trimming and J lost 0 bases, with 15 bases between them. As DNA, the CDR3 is TGCGCCAGCACCTCGTCGGGACGATTGAACACTGAAGCTTTCTTT. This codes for CASTSSGRLNTEAFF.

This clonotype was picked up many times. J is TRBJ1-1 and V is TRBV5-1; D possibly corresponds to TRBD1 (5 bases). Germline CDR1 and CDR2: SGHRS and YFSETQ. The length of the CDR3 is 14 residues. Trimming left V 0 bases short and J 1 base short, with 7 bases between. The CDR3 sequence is CASSLVQGNTEAFF. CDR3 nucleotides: TGCGCCAGCAGCTTGGTTCAGGGGAACACTGAAGCTTTCTTT.

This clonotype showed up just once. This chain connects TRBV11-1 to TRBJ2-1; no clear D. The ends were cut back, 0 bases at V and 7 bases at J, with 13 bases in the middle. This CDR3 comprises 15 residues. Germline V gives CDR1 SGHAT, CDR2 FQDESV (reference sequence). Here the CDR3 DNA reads TGTGCCAGCAGCTTAGCACATCTCGAAGCAAATGAGCAGTTCTTC. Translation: CASSLAHLEANEQFF.

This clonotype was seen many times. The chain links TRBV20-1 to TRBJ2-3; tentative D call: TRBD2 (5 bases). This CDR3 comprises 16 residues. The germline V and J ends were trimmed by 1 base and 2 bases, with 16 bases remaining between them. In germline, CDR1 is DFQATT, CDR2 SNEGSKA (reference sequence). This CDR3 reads CSARAGSTSSTDTQYF. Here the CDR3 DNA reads TGCAGTGCTAGAGCGGGAAGCACAAGCTCCACAGATACGCAGTATTTT.

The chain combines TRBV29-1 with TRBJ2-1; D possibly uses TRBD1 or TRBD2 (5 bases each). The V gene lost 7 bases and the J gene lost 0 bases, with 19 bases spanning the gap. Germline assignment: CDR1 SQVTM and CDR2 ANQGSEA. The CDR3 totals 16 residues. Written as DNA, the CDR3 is TGCAGCGCCCTTTTTGGGGACCCGAGCTCCTACAATGAGCAGTTCTTC. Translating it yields CSALFGDPSSYNEQFF.

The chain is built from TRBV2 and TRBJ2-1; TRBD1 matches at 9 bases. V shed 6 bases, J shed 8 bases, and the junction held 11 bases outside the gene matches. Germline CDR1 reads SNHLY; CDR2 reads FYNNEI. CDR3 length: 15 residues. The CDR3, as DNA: TGTGCCAGCAGGGTGGGACAGGGAAAAGCCTATGAGCAGTTCTTC. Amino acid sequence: CASRVGQGKAYEQFF.

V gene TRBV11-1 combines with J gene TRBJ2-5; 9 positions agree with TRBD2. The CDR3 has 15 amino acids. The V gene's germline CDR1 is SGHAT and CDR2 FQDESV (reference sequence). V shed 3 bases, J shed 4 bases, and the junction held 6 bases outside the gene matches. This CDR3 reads CASSFATTSGETQYF. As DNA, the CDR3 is TGTGCCAGCAGCTTCGCCACGACTAGCGGAGAGACCCAGTACTTC. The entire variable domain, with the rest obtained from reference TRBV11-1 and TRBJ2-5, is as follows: EAEVAQSPRYKITEKSQAVAFWCDPISGHATLYWYRQILGQGPELLVQFQDESVVDDSQLPKDRFSAERLKGVDSTLKIQPAELGDSAMYLCASSFATTSGETQYFGPGTRLLVL.

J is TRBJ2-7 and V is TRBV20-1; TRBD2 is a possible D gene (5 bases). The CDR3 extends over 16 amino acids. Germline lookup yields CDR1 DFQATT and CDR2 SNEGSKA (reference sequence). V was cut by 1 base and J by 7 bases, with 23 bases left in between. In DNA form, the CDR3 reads TGCAGTGCTAGAGGTGAGGGTAGCTCCGAAGTTGGGGAGCAGTACTTC. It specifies CSARGEGSSEVGEQYF.

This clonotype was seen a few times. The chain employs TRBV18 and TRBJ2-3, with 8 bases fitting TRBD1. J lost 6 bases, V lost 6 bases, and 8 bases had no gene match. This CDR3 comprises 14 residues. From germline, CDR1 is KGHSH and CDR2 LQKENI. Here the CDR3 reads CASSPGTGGDTQYF. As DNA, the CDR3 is TGTGCCAGCTCCCCCGGGACAGGCGGCGATACGCAGTATTTT.

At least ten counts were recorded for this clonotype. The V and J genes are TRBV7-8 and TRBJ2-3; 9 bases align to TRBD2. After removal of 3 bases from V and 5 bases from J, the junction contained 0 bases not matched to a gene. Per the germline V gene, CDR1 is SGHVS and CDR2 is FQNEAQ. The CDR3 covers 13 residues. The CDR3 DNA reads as TGTGCCAGCAGCTTTAGCGGGAGAGATACGCAGTATTTT. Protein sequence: CASSFSGRDTQYF.

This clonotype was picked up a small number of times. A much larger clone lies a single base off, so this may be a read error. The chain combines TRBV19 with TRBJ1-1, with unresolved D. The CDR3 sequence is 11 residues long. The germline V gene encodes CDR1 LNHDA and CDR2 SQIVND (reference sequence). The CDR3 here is CASSTNTEALF. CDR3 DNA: TGTGCCAGTAGTACGAACACTGAAGCTCTCTTT. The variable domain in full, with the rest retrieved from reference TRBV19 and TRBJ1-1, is DGGITQSPKYLFRKEGQNVTLSCEQNLNHDAMYWYRQDPGQGLRLIYYSQIVNDFQKGDIAEGYSVSREKKESFPLTVTSAQKNPTAFYLCASSTNTEALFGQGTRLTVV.

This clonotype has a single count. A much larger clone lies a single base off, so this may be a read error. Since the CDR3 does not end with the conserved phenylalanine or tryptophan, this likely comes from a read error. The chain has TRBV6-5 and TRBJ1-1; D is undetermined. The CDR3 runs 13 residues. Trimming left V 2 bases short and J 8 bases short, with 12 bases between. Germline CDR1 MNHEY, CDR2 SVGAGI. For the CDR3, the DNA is TGTGCCAGCAGTTACAGTCACGCCTTCGAAGCTTTCTCT. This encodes CASSYSHAFEAFS.

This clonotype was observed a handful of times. This CDR3 reads CASIQRLGLNTEAFF. The CDR3 DNA reads as TGTGCCAGCATCCAGCGTCTCGGCCTAAACACTGAAGCTTTCTTT. The chain combines TRBV6-1 with TRBJ1-1, with D unresolved. This CDR3 spans 15 amino acids. Deletions cut 7 bases from V and 2 bases from J, with 17 bases between. Germline V gene data show CDR1 as MNHNS and CDR2 as SASEGT.

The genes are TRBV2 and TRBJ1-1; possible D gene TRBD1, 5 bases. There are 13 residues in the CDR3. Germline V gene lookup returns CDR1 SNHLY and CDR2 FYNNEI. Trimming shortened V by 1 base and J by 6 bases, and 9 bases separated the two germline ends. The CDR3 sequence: CASSEVRVPEAFF. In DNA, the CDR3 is TGTGCCAGCAGTGAAGTCAGGGTCCCTGAAGCTTTCTTT.

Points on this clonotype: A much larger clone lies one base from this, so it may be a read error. The CDR3 protein is CASSTSGQGIQPQHF. Here the CDR3 DNA reads TGTGCCAGCAGTACCTCGGGACAGGGGATTCAGCCCCAGCATTTT. V gene TRBV12-3 or TRBV12-4 combines with J gene TRBJ1-5, with 10 bases fitting TRBD1. V dropped 5 bases and J dropped 6; count of bases not matched to a gene: 7. The CDR3 extends over 15 amino acids.

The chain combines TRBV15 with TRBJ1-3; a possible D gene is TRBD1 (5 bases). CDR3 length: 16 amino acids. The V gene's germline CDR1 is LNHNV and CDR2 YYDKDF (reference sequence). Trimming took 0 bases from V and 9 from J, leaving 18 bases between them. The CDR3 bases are TGTGCCACCAGCAGAGATATAAGCGGGGCTGGAGGCACCATATATTTT. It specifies CATSRDISGAGGTIYF.

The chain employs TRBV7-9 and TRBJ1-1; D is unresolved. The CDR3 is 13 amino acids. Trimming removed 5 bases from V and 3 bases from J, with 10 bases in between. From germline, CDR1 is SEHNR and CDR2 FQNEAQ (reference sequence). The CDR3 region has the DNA TGTGCCAGCAGCCCCGCGGGGTACACTGAAGCTTTCTTT. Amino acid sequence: CASSPAGYTEAFF.